These 17 T cell receptor beta chains were all obtained from the same sample, sequenced in a study of blood T cell repertoires in COVID-19 (dated by TCRdb to 2020 to 2021). The library was generated by the immunoSEQ multiplex PCR assay. TCRdb's version of the immuneACCESS table is confined to in-frame rearrangements and falls short of the full clone set. An unresolved V gene accounts for under half of the shortfall where checked; the remainder is of unknown origin. Within this sample are approximately 300,000 clones, with 70% to 90% of them counted one time only. 3.5% to 4.5% of the sample is in the top ten clones. Sequenced sample: PBMCs or T cells enriched from blood (not recorded which). These TCRs come from a woman aged 30 to 39 who had recovered from COVID-19.

The chain joins TRBV4-1 to TRBJ2-1, with TRBD1 matching 9 bases. J gave up 0 bases and V 7 bases, and 16 bases lay outside the gene matches. In germline, CDR1 is MGHRA, CDR2 YSYEKL. The CDR3 sequence is 19 residues long. The CDR3: CASNNPGQGSISSYNEQFF. CDR3 sequence (DNA): TGCGCCAGCAATAATCCGGGACAGGGATCGATAAGCTCCTACAATGAGCAGTTCTTC.

This chain connects TRBV5-1 to TRBJ1-1; 9 bases map to TRBD1. The CDR3 has 17 residues. V trimming: 1 base; J trimming: 0 bases; junction bases outside the gene matches: 7. Germline V gene sequence: CDR1 SGHRS, CDR2 YFSETQ. CDR3 sequence (DNA): TGCGCCAGCAGCTTGAACCGGGACAGGGCATTGAACACTGAAGCTTTCTTT. Encoded protein: CASSLNRDRALNTEAFF.

This rearrangement joins TRBV5-4 to TRBJ1-4, with TRBD1 identical over 8 bases. The CDR3 runs to 13 residues. Germline loops: CDR1 SGHNT, CDR2 YYREEE (reference sequence). V shed 9 bases and J 4 bases; nucleotides not matched to a gene: 5. The chain's CDR3 is CATRGQGNEKLFF. CDR3 nucleotides: TGTGCCACCAGGGGGCAGGGTAATGAAAAACTGTTTTTT.

This chain connects TRBV7-6 to TRBJ2-3; 9 bases match TRBD2. The length of the CDR3 is 16 residues. V lost 5 bases and J lost 4; bases outside the gene matches: 10. Germline CDR1 and CDR2: SGHVS and FNYEAQ. The DNA for the CDR3 is TGTGCCAGCAGCCGTATAGCGGGAGAAGCGGCAGATACGCAGTATTTT. This gives the protein CASSRIAGEAADTQYF.

The chain recombines TRBV5-6 with TRBJ1-5; 7 bases are shared with TRBD1. Per germline, CDR1 SGHDT and CDR2 YYEEEE. CDR3 length: 12 residues. The ends lost 5 bases at V and 7 bases at J; junction bases unmatched: 3. CDR3 loop: CASSDRDQPQHF. The CDR3 bases are TGTGCCAGCAGTGACAGGGACCAGCCCCAGCATTTT.

This clone was observed a few times. J is TRBJ1-1 and V is TRBV20-1; the D is unclear. Germline CDR1 is DFQATT and CDR2 is SNEGSKA (reference sequence). V was shortened by 6 bases and J by 1 base, with 6 bases between the two germline ends. CDR3 length equals 11 residues. CDR3 in DNA: TGCAGTGCCAAGAGGAACACTGAAGCTTTCTTT. Translating gives CSAKRNTEAFF.

The CDR3 DNA reads as TGTGCCAGCAGCTTAGAAAGGACTAGCGGCCAAGAGACCCAGTACTTC. The encoded protein is CASSLERTSGQETQYF. V usage is TRBV7-9 and J usage is TRBJ2-5; 10 bases are shared with TRBD2. The V gene's germline CDR1 is SEHNR and CDR2 FQNEAQ (reference sequence). Trimming cost V 1 base and J 1 base; bases outside gene matches: 3. The CDR3 contains 16 residues. The variable domain in full, completed from reference TRBV7-9 and TRBJ2-5, reads DTGVSQNPRHKITKRGQNVTFRCDPISEHNRLYWYRQTLGQGPEFLTYFQNEAQLEKSRLLSDRFSAERPKGSFSTLEIQRTEQGDSAMYLCASSLERTSGQETQYFGPGTRLLVL.

Of note for this clone: The junction shows a germline mismatch at one end, possibly a read error. The chain links TRBV5-6 to TRBJ2-1, with D perhaps matching TRBD2 (7 bases). Germline V gene sequence: CDR1 SGHDT, CDR2 YYEEEE. The CDR3 spans 11 residues. The CDR3 sequence is CASSIGGGRVF. Written as DNA, the CDR3 is TGTGCCAGCAGCATTGGGGGGGGCCGGGTCTTC.

The rearrangement links TRBV6-2 or TRBV6-3 to TRBJ2-3; 7 bases agree with TRBD2. The V and J ends lost 2 bases and 3 bases, in that order; junction bases with no gene match: 2. The CDR3 spans 14 residues. The V gene's germline CDR1 is MNHEY and CDR2 SVGEGT. The CDR3 is CASSYVGGTDTQYF. The CDR3 DNA reads as TGTGCCAGCAGTTACGTGGGGGGGACAGATACGCAGTATTTT.

The chain links TRBV11-2 to TRBJ2-5; D perhaps matches TRBD2 (5 bases). Germline V lookup: CDR1 SGHAT, CDR2 FQNNGV. The CDR3 sequence is 12 residues long. Trimming removed 6 bases at V and 2 bases at J, with 7 bases between. The CDR3: CASRRGQETQYF. The CDR3 DNA is TGTGCCAGCAGACGGGGACAAGAGACCCAGTACTTC. Looking up the rest from reference TRBV11-2 and TRBJ2-5 gives the full variable domain: EAGVAQSPRYKIIEKRQSVAFWCNPISGHATLYWYQQILGQGPKLLIQFQNNGVVDDSQLPKDRFSAERLKGVDSTLKIQPAKLEDSAVYLCASRRGQETQYFGPGTRLLVL.

The chain joins TRBV4-2 to TRBJ2-1; the match to TRBD2 covers 8 bases. The length of the CDR3 is 21 residues. Trimming took 0 bases from V and 7 from J; bases not matched to a gene: 23. CDR1 and CDR2 (germline): LGHNA, YNFKEQ. The CDR3 is CASSQEGVGGGYSFPLNEQFF. CDR3 nucleotide sequence: TGTGCCAGCAGCCAAGAAGGCGTCGGCGGGGGGTATTCTTTCCCCCTTAATGAGCAGTTCTTC.

The chain combines TRBV5-1 with TRBJ2-1; TRBD2 matches at 9 bases. With 5 bases clipped from V and 5 bases from J, the junction kept 11 bases outside the gene matches. Germline V gene data show CDR1 as SGHRS and CDR2 as YFSETQ. The CDR3 has 16 amino acids. The CDR3 loop reads CASRRTGTSRNNEQFF. CDR3 sequence (DNA): TGCGCCAGCAGACGAACCGGGACTAGCAGAAACAATGAGCAGTTCTTC.

The CDR3 loop is CASSQTGNNNEQFF. CDR3 DNA sequence: TGCGCCAGCAGCCAAACAGGGAATAACAATGAGCAGTTCTTC. This chain uses TRBV4-1 with TRBJ2-1; perhaps TRBD1 as D (6 bases). Germline-derived CDR1 and CDR2 are MGHRA and YSYEKL. Trimming took 2 bases from V and 5 from J, leaving 10 bases between them. There are 14 residues in the CDR3.

The chain employs TRBV19 and TRBJ2-1; 11 bases map to TRBD2. The CDR3 is 16 residues long. Germline-derived CDR1 and CDR2 are LNHDA and SQIVND (reference sequence). V lost 4 bases and J lost 8; bases outside the gene matches: 10. The CDR3 DNA is TGTGCCAGTAGTACGGGACTAGCGGTCCTGGGGGATGAGCAGTTCTTC. This translates into CASSTGLAVLGDEQFF.

This clone was observed a few times. V gene TRBV2 combines with J gene TRBJ2-7; D might be TRBD2 (5 bases). CDR1 and CDR2 from the germline V gene are SNHLY and FYNNEI. The CDR3 extends over 13 amino acids. V lost 7 bases and J lost 9, with 19 bases in between. CDR3 nucleotides: TGTGCCAGCACCATCGTCGCCGGGGTTGGGCAGTACTTC. It specifies CASTIVAGVGQYF.

The rearrangement uses TRBV18 and TRBJ1-5; D is possibly TRBD1 (6 bases). Trimming shortened V by 3 bases and J by 6 bases, and 18 bases separated the two germline ends. There are 16 residues in the CDR3. Germline V CDR1 and CDR2: KGHSH, LQKENI. Here the CDR3 DNA reads TGTGCCAGCTCACCTCGCGGCAGGGGCGGGGGTCAGCCCCAGCATTTT. This encodes CASSPRGRGGGQPQHF.

This clone was picked up one time. The V call is TRBV21-1, the J call TRBJ1-4; TRBD1 is the table's D call and was not checked against the DNA. TRBV21-1 is a pseudogene. The CDR3 covers 15 residues. CDR3 region: CASSKQGQADEKLFF. CDR3 DNA: TGTGCCAGCAGCAAGCAGGGACAGGCGGATGAAAAACTGTTTTTT.